This TCR beta chain was recovered during a study of T cells after posttransplantation cyclophosphamide. Sequencing used immunoSEQ multiplex PCR; TCRdb keeps in-frame clones, though not all of them. The table has tens of thousands of clones, less than 99% seen once; the top ten hold roughly 0.15%. V dropped 3 bases and J dropped 4; count of bases not matched to a gene: 6. The CDR3 sequence is 15 residues long. Germline CDR1 is SGHTA and CDR2 is FQGNSA. The naive gate required viable CD3+CD4+ or CD3+CD8+ cells with CCR7+CD45RA+CD45RO-CD95-CD27+CD28+ phenotype. The chain couples TRBV7-2 to TRBJ2-5; 9 bases are shared with TRBD2. Sequenced: naive CD4+ T cells sorted from PBMCs. The clonotype comes from a man aged 40-49 years in good health, CMV-negative, and a related stem cell transplant donor. The CDR3, as DNA: TGTGCCAGCAGCTTTTTCCCACTAGCGGGAGAGACCCAGTACTTC. It specifies CASSFFPLAGETQYF.